A single T cell receptor (beta chain) is shown here with its context. Only in-frame clones appear in the TCRdb table, and some are missing; sequencing was by immunoSEQ multiplex PCR. The top ten clones hold more than 0.95% of a sample with about 360,000 clones, over 65% of them seen once. The V end was cut by 9 bases, the J end by 0 bases, with 15 bases between. CDR3 length: 15 residues. Germline V CDR1 and CDR2: SNHLY, FYNNEI. These data originate in a study of blood T cell repertoires in COVID-19. The clonotype comes from a human donor with acute or convalescent COVID-19. The donor label of this sample is uncertain. The gene calls are TRBV2 and TRBJ2-4; D uncertain. The sequenced material came from peripheral blood. Here the CDR3 DNA reads TGTGCCAGTAGCTACGGTTTTCTAGCCAAAAACATTCAGTACTTC. Translated, it gives CASSYGFLAKNIQYF.